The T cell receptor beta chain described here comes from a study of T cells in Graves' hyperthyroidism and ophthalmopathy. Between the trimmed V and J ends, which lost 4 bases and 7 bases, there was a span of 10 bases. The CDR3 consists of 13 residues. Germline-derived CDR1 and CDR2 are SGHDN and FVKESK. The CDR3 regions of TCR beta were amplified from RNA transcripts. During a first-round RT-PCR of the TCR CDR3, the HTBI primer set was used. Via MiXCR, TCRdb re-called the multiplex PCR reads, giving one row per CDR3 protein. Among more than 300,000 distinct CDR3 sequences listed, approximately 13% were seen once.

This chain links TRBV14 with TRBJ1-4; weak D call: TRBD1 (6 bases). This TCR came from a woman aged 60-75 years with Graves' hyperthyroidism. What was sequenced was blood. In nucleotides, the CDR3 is TGTGCCAGCAGCCGGGGGGCAGGTGAAAAACTGTTTTTT. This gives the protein CASSRGAGEKLFF.